This TCR beta chain was captured in a study of blood T cell repertoires in COVID-19. Study summary: COVID-19 samples from acute and convalescent phases originated in the United States, Italy and Spain.

The assay was immunoSEQ multiplex PCR, and TCRdb's table has in-frame clones only and misses some. The table shows about 81,000 clones, with almost 85% occurring only once. The sequenced material came from peripheral blood. The TCR originated in a man aged 55 to 70 with acute or convalescent COVID-19.

The CDR3 is CASSIVRGQGARETQYF. The CDR3 coding sequence is TGTGCCAGTAGTATAGTACGGGGGCAGGGGGCCCGGGAGACCCAGTACTTC. V and J are TRBV19 and TRBJ2-5; TRBD1 aligns across 8 bases. Germline V gene lookup returns CDR1 LNHDA and CDR2 SQIVND (reference sequence). Trimming at V came to 1 base and at J to 5 bases, leaving 12 bases not matched to a gene. The CDR3 consists of 17 residues.